The 2 T cell receptor beta chains presented below share a single source sample, sequenced in a study of cytomegalovirus exposure and HLA in healthy donors. Primers for the PCR totalled 60 Vbeta and 13 Jbeta. TCRdb's copy holds only in-frame clones and misses some; the assay was immunoSEQ multiplex PCR. The repertoire holds roughly 90,000 clones, with roughly four fifths as singletons. Sequencing used PBMCs. These receptors came from a man between 25 and 39 years old in good health and CMV-seropositive.

The CDR3 loop is CASSLGQHTSTDTQYF. The DNA of the CDR3 is TGCGCCAGCAGCTTGGGACAGCACACTAGCACAGATACGCAGTATTTT. The chain links TRBV5-1 to TRBJ2-3; tentatively, D is TRBD1 (5 bases). Deletions cut 0 bases from V and 0 bases from J, with 11 bases between. Germline assignment: CDR1 SGHRS and CDR2 YFSETQ. This CDR3 spans 16 amino acids.

The chain is built from TRBV18 and TRBJ1-1, with D hard to call. CDR1 and CDR2 (germline): KGHSH, LQKENI. The CDR3 covers 14 residues. The V gene lost 1 base and the J gene lost 4 bases, with 10 bases spanning the gap. DNA of the CDR3: TGTGCCAGCTCACCACTACGGTTTGGCACTGAAGCTTTCTTT. Translating gives CASSPLRFGTEAFF.